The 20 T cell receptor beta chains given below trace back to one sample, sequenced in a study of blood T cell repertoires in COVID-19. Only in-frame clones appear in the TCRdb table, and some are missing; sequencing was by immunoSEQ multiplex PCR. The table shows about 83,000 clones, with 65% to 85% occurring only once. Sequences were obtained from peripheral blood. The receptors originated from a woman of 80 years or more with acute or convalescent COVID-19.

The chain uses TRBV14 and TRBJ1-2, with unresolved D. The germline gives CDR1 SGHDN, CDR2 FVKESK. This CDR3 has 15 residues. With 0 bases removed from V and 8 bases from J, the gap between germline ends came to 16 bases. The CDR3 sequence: CASSQETAVREGYTF. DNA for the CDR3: TGTGCCAGCAGCCAAGAAACGGCCGTCCGGGAAGGCTACACCTTC.

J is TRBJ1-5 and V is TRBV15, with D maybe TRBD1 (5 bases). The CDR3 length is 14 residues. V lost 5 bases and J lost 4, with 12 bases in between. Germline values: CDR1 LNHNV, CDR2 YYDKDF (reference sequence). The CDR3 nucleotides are TGTGCCACCAGCCCGGACGGGGGGAATCAGCCCCAGCATTTT. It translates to CATSPDGGNQPQHF.

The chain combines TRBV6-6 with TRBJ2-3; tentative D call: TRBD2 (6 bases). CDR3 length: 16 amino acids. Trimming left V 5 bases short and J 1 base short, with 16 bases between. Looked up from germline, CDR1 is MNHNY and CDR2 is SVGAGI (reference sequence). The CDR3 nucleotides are TGTGCCAGCAGTCGACTAGTGAGAGGTGGCACAGATACGCAGTATTTT. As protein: CASSRLVRGGTDTQYF.

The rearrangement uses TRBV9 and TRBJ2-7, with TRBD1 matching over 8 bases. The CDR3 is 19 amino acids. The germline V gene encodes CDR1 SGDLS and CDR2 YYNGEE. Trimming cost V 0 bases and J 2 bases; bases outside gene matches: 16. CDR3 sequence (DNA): TGTGCCAGCAGCGTAGAAAATGGGCAGGGGGCGCTCCCAACCTACGAGCAGTACTTC. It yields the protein CASSVENGQGALPTYEQYF.

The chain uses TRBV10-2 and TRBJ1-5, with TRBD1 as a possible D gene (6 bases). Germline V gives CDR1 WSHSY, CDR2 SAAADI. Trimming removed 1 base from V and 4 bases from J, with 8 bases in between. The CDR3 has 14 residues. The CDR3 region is CASSEFTGNQPQHF. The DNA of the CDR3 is TGCGCCAGCAGTGAGTTTACAGGGAATCAGCCCCAGCATTTT.

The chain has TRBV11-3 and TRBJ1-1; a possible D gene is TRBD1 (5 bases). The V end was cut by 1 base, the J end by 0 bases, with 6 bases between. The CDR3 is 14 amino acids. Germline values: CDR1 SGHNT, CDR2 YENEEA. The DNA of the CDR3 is TGTGCCAGCAGCTTAGGACAGATGAACACTGAAGCTTTCTTT. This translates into CASSLGQMNTEAFF.

The CDR3 DNA reads as TGCGCCAGCAGCCAAGGGGGCAAGGGATTTAATTCACCCCTCCACTTT. Translated, it gives CASSQGGKGFNSPLHF. V is TRBV4-3 and J is TRBJ1-6; perhaps TRBD1 as D (5 bases). The CDR3 spans 16 residues. Trimming removed 1 base from V and 6 bases from J, with 13 bases in between. The germline CDR1 and CDR2 sequences are LGHNA and YSLEER.

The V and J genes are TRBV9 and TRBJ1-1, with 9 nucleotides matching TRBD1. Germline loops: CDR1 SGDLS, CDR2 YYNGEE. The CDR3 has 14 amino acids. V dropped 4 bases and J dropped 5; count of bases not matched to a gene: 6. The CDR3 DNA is TGTGCCAGCAGCCCGGGACAGGGTAGGACTGAAGCTTTCTTT. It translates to CASSPGQGRTEAFF.

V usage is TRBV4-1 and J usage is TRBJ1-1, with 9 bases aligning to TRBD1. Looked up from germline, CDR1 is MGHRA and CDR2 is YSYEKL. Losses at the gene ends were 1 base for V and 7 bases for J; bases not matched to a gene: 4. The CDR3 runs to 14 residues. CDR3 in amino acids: CASSQGDRAHEAFF. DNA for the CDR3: TGCGCCAGCAGCCAAGGGGACAGGGCGCATGAAGCTTTCTTT.

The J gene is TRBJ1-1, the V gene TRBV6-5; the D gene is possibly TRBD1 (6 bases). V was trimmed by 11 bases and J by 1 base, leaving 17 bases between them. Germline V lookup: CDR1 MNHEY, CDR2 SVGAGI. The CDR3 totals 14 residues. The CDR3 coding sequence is TGTGCCTCCCAGGTAGGGGGAACGAACACTGAAGCTTTCTTT. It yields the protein CASQVGGTNTEAFF.

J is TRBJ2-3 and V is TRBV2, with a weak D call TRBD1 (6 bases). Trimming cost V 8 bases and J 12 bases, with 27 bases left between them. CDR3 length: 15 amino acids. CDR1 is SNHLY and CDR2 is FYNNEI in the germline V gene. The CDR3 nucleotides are TGTGCCAGCGCCTTTCGGACAGTCGAAGCCGATCCTCAGTATTTT. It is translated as CASAFRTVEADPQYF.

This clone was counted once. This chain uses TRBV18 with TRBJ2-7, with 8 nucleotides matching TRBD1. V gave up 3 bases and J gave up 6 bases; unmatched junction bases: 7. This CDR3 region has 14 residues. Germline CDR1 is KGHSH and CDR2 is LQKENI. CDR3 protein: CASSPGTGLSEQYF. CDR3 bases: TGTGCCAGCTCACCCGGGACAGGATTAAGCGAGCAGTACTTC.

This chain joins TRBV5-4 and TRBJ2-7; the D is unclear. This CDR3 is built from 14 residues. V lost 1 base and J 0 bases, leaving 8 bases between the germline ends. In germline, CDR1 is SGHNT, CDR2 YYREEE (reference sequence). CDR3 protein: CASSLNPSSYEQYF. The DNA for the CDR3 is TGTGCCAGCAGCTTGAATCCTAGCTCCTACGAGCAGTACTTC. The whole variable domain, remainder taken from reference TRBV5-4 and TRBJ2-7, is ETGVTQSPTHLIKTRGQQVTLRCSSQSGHNTVSWYQQALGQGPQFIFQYYREEENGRGNFPPRFSGLQFPNYSSELNVNALELDDSALYLCASSLNPSSYEQYFGPGTRLTVT.

The DNA for the CDR3 is TGTGCCAGCAGTGAAGCCAGTAATAGCAATCAGCCCCAGCATTTT. It yields the protein CASSEASNSNQPQHF. The chain couples TRBV6-1 to TRBJ1-5, with D uncertain. CDR3 length: 15 amino acids. The V gene lost 0 bases and the J gene lost 0 bases, with 6 bases spanning the gap. Germline loops: CDR1 MNHNS, CDR2 SASEGT.

The CDR3 is CASSPGLAGAGNEQFF. Written as DNA, the CDR3 is TGCGCCAGCAGCCCTGGACTAGCGGGGGCCGGCAATGAGCAGTTCTTC. The chain is built from TRBV5-1 and TRBJ2-1; 13 nucleotides agree with TRBD2. The germline V gene encodes CDR1 SGHRS and CDR2 YFSETQ. This CDR3 is built from 16 residues. Unmatched junction bases numbered 7, after V lost 4 bases and J lost 6 bases.

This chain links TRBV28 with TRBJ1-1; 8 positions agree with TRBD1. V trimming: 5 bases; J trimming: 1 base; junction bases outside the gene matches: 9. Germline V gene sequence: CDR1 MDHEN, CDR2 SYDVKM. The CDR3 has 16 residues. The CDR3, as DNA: TGTGCCAGCAGTGGTCGAGCAGGGGGCCGGAACACTGAAGCTTTCTTT. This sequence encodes CASSGRAGGRNTEAFF.

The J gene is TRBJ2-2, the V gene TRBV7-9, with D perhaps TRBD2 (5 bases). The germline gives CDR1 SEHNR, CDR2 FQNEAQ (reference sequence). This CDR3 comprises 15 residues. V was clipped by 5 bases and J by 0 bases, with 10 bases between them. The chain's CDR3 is CASSQTITNTGELFF. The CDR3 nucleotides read TGTGCCAGCAGCCAGACTATTACGAACACCGGGGAGCTGTTTTTT.

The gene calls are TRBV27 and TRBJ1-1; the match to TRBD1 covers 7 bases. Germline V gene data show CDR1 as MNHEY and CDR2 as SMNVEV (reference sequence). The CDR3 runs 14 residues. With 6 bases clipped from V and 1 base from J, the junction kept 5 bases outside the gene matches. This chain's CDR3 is CASRTGQKNTEAFF. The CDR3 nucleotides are TGTGCCAGCAGAACGGGACAGAAGAACACTGAAGCTTTCTTT.

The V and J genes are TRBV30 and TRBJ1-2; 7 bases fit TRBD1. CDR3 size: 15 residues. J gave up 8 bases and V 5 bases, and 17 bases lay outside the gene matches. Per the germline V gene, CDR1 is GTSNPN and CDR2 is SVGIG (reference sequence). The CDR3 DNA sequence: TGTGCCTGGCTAACAACCTGGGTAGGGACAGAGGGCTACACCTTC. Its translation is CAWLTTWVGTEGYTF.

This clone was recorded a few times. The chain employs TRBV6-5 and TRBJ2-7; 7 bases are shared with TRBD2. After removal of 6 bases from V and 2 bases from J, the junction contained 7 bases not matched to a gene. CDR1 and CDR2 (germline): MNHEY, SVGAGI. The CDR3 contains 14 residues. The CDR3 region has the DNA TGTGCCAGCAGATACGGGACTACAGCCTACGAGCAGTACTTC. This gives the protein CASRYGTTAYEQYF.